Shown below are 2 T cell receptor beta chains from a single sample sequenced in a study of beta chain features in type 1 diabetes. Since all of the isolated RNA was reverse transcribed, expressed TCRB transcripts were what got sequenced. The method was immunoSEQ multiplex PCR; TCRdb's version includes in-frame clones alone and lacks a portion of them. Here the sample spans hundreds of thousands of clones, approximately 31% being singletons. Material: naive CD4+ T cells from blood. The source is a man between 18 and 35 years old in good health.

The chain joins TRBV19 to TRBJ2-7; no firm D call. The CDR3 totals 11 residues. V was shortened by 8 bases and J by 2 bases, with 7 bases between the two germline ends. Germline V gene data show CDR1 as LNHDA and CDR2 as SQIVND (reference sequence). The DNA of the CDR3 is TGTGCCAGTGGCGTGACCTACGAGCAGTACTTC. This translates into CASGVTYEQYF.

This clone was seen a handful of times. The rearrangement joins TRBV5-1 to TRBJ2-1; 7 bases match TRBD2. V lost 0 bases and J lost 4; bases outside the gene matches: 7. The CDR3 has 16 residues. The V gene's germline CDR1 is SGHRS and CDR2 YFSETQ. CDR3 amino acids: CASSLASGPIYNEQFF. DNA of the CDR3: TGCGCCAGCAGCTTGGCTAGCGGACCGATTTACAATGAGCAGTTCTTC.